Listed below are T cell receptor beta chains from one sample, sequenced in a study of T-cell reconstitution after alpha-beta-depleted transplantation in children. MiXCR, run by TCRdb on the PCR reads, gives a single entry per CDR3 protein. The sample has over 200,000 distinct CDR3 sequences, about a tenth seen once. The sample here was PBMCs, taken before TCRalphabeta/CD19-depleted stem cell transplant. All receptors derive from a child in the first two years of life with acute myeloid leukemia, due to receive a stem cell transplant. Both conserved end residues are part of each CDR3. Each record gives: V gene, D gene, clone size, J gene, CDR3 protein, CDR3 DNA. A D gene is named only where the DNA matches it firmly. Clone size is stated in some rows and not others, as once, few, many or a class when expanded.

TRBV20-1	.	many	TRBJ1-2	CSARGTNYGYTF	TGCAGTGCTAGAGGGACAAACTATGGCTACACCTTC
TRBV28	.	many	TRBJ2-2	CASSFPWGAGELFF	TGTGCCAGCAGTTTCCCATGGGGGGCCGGGGAGCTGTTTTTT
TRBV28	.	many	TRBJ2-5	CASSGLGAEETQYF	TGTGCCAGCAGTGGCCTTGGGGCAGAAGAGACCCAGTACTTC
TRBV11-2	.	many	TRBJ1-5	CASSLMASNQPQHF	TGTGCCAGCAGCTTAATGGCAAGCAATCAGCCCCAGCATTTT
TRBV5-1	.	many	TRBJ2-1	CASSLLVGNYNEQFF	TGCGCCAGCAGCCTACTAGTTGGAAATTACAATGAGCAGTTCTTC
TRBV7-9	TRBD2	many	TRBJ2-1	CASSFDGGSVNEQFF	TGTGCCAGCAGCTTCGATGGCGGGAGCGTGAATGAGCAGTTCTTC
TRBV15	.	many	TRBJ1-6	CSTSRDLAAYNSPLHF	TGTTCCACCAGCAGAGATCTAGCGGCGTATAATTCACCCCTCCACTTT
TRBV5-1	TRBD2	many	TRBJ2-2	CASSLGLAGTGELFF	TGCGCCAGCAGCTTGGGACTAGCGGGAACCGGGGAGCTGTTTTTT
TRBV5-4	TRBD2	.	TRBJ2-1	CATAGGPNNEQFF	TGTGCCACCGCGGGGGGGCCGAACAATGAGCAGTTCTTC
TRBV6-5	.	many	TRBJ2-7	CASSSPGAGQQYF	TGTGCCAGCAGTTCCCCGGGGGCGGGGCAGCAGTACTTC
TRBV29-1	.	many	TRBJ1-1	CSVGTSWDTEAFF	TGCAGCGTTGGGACGTCTTGGGACACTGAAGCTTTCTTT
TRBV5-1	.	many	TRBJ2-2	CASSVRSRGNTLHTGELFF	TGCGCCAGCAGCGTGCGCTCGAGGGGGAACACCCTACACACCGGGGAGCTGTTTTTT
TRBV27	.	many	TRBJ2-5	CASSPKPTGETQYF	TGTGCCAGCAGTCCCAAACCGACAGGAGAGACCCAGTACTTC
TRBV18	TRBD1	many	TRBJ2-2	CASRQGENTGELFF	TGTGCCAGCCGACAGGGGGAGAACACCGGGGAGCTGTTTTTT
TRBV2	TRBD2	many	TRBJ2-1	CVATGRTSGNHNEQFF	TGTGTCGCGACCGGTCGGACTAGCGGGAATCACAATGAGCAGTTCTTC
TRBV11-2	.	.	TRBJ2-2	CASSPISGFWAGELFF	TGTGCCAGCAGCCCTATCTCAGGGTTTTGGGCCGGGGAGCTGTTTTTT
TRBV5-1	.	many	TRBJ1-1	CASSQPGPTEAFF	TGCGCCAGCAGCCAGCCGGGGCCCACTGAAGCTTTCTTT
TRBV6-5	TRBD1	many	TRBJ1-2	CASSYRPGQGTYGYTF	TGTGCCAGCAGTTACCGACCGGGACAGGGGACCTATGGCTACACCTTC
TRBV27	.	many	TRBJ1-1	CASSQGVRLNTEAFF	TGTGCCAGCAGCCAAGGGGTACGATTGAACACTGAAGCTTTCTTT
TRBV20-1	TRBD2	many	TRBJ2-1	CSARDLGTSGRNEQFF	TGCAGTGCTAGAGATCTGGGGACTAGCGGGAGGAATGAGCAGTTCTTC
TRBV7-3	TRBD2	.	TRBJ2-1	CASSLFPSGGGSNEQFF	TGTGCCAGCAGCTTATTCCCCTCTGGCGGGGGATCCAATGAGCAGTTCTTC
TRBV11-2	TRBD1	many	TRBJ1-6	CASSYGQGNSPLHF	TGTGCCAGCAGCTATGGACAGGGGAATTCACCCCTCCACTTT
TRBV28	TRBD1	many	TRBJ2-4	CASSLGQFPYKNIQYF	TGTGCCAGCAGCTTGGGACAGTTCCCGTACAAAAACATTCAGTACTTC
TRBV20-1	TRBD2	many	TRBJ2-7	CSARVLAGSYEQYF	TGCAGTGCTAGAGTACTAGCGGGATCCTACGAGCAGTACTTC
TRBV18	.	many	TRBJ2-1	CASSPTGPEQFF	TGTGCCAGCTCACCCACTGGGCCTGAGCAGTTCTTC
TRBV20-1	TRBD2	many	TRBJ2-3	CSARLAGTDTQYF	TGCAGTGCTAGACTAGCGGGCACAGATACGCAGTATTTT
TRBV5-1	.	many	TRBJ2-1	CASSLAPPSNEQFF	TGCGCCAGCAGCTTGGCCCCTCCCTCCAATGAGCAGTTCTTC
TRBV20-1	.	many	TRBJ1-6	CSARQGPPPNSPLHF	TGCAGTGCTAGACAGGGTCCCCCCCCAAATTCACCCCTCCACTTT
TRBV7-9	.	.	TRBJ2-7	CASSQRGTPYEQYF	TGTGCCAGCAGCCAACGGGGTACCCCATACGAGCAGTACTTC
TRBV20-1	.	many	TRBJ2-7	CSARLSTNSYEQYF	TGCAGTGCTAGACTTTCGACTAACTCCTACGAGCAGTACTTC
TRBV7-6	TRBD1	.	TRBJ2-1	CASSSRDRVFDSEQFF	TGTGCCAGCAGCTCGAGAGACAGGGTATTTGATAGTGAGCAGTTCTTC
TRBV24-1	TRBD1	many	TRBJ1-5	CATSDRQGGNQPQHF	TGTGCCACCAGTGACCGACAGGGAGGCAATCAGCCCCAGCATTTT
TRBV7-2	.	.	TRBJ1-1	CASSLMGLVNTEAFF	TGTGCCAGCAGCTTGATGGGTCTGGTTAACACTGAAGCTTTCTTT
TRBV18	.	.	TRBJ1-2	CASRQSQGSYGYTF	TGTGCCAGCCGCCAATCTCAGGGATCCTATGGCTACACCTTC
TRBV5-1	.	many	TRBJ1-2	CAVDGYTF	TGCGCCGTTGATGGCTACACCTTC
TRBV25-1	.	.	TRBJ1-5	CASSDGLNQPQHF	TGTGCCAGTTCTGACGGGCTCAATCAGCCCCAGCATTTT